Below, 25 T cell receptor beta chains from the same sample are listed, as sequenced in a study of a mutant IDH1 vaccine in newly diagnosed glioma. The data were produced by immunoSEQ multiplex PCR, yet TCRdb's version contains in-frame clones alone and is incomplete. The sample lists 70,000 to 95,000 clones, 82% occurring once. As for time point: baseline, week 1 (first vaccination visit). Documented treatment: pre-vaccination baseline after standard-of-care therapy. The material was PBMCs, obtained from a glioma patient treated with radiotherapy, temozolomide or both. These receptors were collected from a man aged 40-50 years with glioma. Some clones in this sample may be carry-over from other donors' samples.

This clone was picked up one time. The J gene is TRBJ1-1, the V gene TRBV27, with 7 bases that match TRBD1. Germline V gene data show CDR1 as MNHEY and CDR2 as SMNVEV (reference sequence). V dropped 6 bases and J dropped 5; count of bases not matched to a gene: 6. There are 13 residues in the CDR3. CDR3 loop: CASRERDRTEAFF. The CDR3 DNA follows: TGTGCCAGCAGGGAAAGGGACAGAACTGAAGCTTTCTTT.

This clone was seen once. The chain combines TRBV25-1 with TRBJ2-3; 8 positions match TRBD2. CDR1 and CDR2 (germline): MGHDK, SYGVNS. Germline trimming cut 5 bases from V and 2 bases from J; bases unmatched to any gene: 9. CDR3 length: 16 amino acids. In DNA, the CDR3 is TGTGCCAGCAGTAGAGGGCGGGGGGCGTCCACAGATACGCAGTATTTT. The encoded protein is CASSRGRGASTDTQYF.

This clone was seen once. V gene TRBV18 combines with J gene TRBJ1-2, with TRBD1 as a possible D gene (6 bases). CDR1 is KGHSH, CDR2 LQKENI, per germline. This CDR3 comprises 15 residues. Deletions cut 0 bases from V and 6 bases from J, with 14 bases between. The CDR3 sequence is CASSPPGAGKHGYTF. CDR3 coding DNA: TGTGCCAGCTCACCACCGGGGGCCGGGAAGCATGGCTACACCTTC.

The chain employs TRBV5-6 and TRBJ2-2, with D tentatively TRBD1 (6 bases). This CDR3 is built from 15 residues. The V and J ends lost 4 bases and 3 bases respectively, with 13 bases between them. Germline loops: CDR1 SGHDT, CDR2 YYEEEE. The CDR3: CASSLVRGYTGELFF. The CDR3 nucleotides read TGTGCCAGCAGCCTCGTGAGGGGGTACACCGGGGAGCTGTTTTTT.

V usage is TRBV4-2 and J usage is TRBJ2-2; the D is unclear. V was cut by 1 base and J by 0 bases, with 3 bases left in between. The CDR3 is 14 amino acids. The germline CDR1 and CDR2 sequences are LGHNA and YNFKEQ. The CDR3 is CASSQVTNTGELFF. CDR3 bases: TGTGCCAGCAGCCAAGTTACGAACACCGGGGAGCTGTTTTTT.

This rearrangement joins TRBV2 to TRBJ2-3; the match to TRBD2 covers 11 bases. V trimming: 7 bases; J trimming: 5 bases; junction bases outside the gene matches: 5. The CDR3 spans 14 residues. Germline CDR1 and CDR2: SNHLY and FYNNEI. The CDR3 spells CASISGGAQDTQYF. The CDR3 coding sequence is TGTGCCAGCATTAGCGGGGGGGCCCAAGATACGCAGTATTTT.

The CDR3 region has the DNA TGTGCCAGCAGCCGAATCCCGGACAGCAATGAGCAGTTCTTC. Protein: CASSRIPDSNEQFF. The rearrangement links TRBV4-2 to TRBJ2-1; possibly TRBD1 for D (6 bases). The V gene's germline CDR1 is LGHNA and CDR2 YNFKEQ. V lost 4 bases and J lost 6, with 13 bases in between. The CDR3 spans 14 residues.

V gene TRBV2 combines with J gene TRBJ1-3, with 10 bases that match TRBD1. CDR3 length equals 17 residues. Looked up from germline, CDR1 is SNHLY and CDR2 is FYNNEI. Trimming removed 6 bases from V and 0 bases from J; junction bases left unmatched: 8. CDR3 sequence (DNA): TGTGCCAGCAGAACGACAGGGGGCATAAGCTCTGGAAACACCATATATTTT. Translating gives CASRTTGGISSGNTIYF. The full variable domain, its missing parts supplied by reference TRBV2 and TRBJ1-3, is EPEVTQTPSHQVTQMGQEVILRCVPISNHLYFYWYRQILGQKVEFLVSFYNNEISEKSEIFDDQFSVERPDGSNFTLKIRSTKLEDSAMYFCASRTTGGISSGNTIYFGEGSWLTVV.

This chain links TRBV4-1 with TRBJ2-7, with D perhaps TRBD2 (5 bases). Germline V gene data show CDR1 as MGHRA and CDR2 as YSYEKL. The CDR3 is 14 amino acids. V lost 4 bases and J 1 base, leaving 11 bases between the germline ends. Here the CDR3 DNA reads TGCGCCAGCAGCCTGGCGGGTTCATCCTACGAGCAGTACTTC. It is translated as CASSLAGSSYEQYF.

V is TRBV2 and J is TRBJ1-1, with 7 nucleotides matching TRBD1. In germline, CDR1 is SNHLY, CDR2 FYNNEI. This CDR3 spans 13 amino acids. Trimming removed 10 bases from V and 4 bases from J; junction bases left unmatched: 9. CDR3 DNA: TGTGCCACCCAGGTAGCAGGGGGCACTGAAGCTTTCTTT. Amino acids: CATQVAGGTEAFF. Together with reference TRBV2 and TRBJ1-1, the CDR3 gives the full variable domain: EPEVTQTPSHQVTQMGQEVILRCVPISNHLYFYWYRQILGQKVEFLVSFYNNEISEKSEIFDDQFSVERPDGSNFTLKIRSTKLEDSAMYFCATQVAGGTEAFFGQGTRLTVV.

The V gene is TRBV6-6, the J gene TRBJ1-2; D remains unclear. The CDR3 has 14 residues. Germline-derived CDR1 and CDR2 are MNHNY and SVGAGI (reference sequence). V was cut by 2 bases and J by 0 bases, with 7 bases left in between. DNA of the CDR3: TGTGCCAGCAGTTACCACCTTACTAACTATGGCTACACCTTC. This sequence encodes CASSYHLTNYGYTF.

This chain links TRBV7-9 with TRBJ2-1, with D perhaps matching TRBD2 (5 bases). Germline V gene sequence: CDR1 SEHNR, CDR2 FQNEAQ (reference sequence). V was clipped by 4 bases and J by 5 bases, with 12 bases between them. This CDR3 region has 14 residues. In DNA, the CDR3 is TGTGCCAGCAGCTATAATAGCGCGGACAATGAGCAGTTCTTC. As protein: CASSYNSADNEQFF.

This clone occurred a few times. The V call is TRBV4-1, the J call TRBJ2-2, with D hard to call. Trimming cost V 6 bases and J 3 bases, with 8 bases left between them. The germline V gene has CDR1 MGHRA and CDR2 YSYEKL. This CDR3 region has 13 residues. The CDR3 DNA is TGCGCCAGCAGGGACGGATACACCGGGGAGCTGTTTTTT. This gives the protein CASRDGYTGELFF.

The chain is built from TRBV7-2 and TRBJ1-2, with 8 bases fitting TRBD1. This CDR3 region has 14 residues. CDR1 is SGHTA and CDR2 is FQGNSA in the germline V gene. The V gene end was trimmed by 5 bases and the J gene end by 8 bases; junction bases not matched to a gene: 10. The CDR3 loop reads CASSRDQGAGGYTF. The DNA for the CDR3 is TGTGCCAGCAGCCGCGATCAGGGGGCCGGGGGCTACACCTTC. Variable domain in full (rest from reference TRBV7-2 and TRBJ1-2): GAGVSQSPSNKVTEKGKDVELRCDPISGHTALYWYRQSLGQGLEFLIYFQGNSAPDKSGLPSDRFSAERTGGSVSTLTIQRTQQEDSAVYLCASSRDQGAGGYTFGSGTRLTVV.

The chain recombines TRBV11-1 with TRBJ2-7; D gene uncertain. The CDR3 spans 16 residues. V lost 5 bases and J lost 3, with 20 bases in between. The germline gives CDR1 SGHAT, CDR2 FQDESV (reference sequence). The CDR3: CASSPLTARRNYEQYF. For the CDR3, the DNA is TGTGCCAGCAGCCCGTTAACTGCAAGACGGAACTACGAGCAGTACTTC.

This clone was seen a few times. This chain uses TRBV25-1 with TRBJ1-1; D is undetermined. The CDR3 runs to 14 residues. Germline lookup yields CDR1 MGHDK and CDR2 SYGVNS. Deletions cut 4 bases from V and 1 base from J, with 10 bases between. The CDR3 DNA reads TGTGCCAGCAGTGGCCATCCAGAGAACACTGAAGCTTTCTTT. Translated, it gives CASSGHPENTEAFF. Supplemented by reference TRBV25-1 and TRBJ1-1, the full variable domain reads EADIYQTPRYLVIGTGKKITLECSQTMGHDKMYWYQQDPGMELHLIHYSYGVNSTEKGDLSSESTVSRIRTEHFPLTLESARPSHTSQYLCASSGHPENTEAFFGQGTRLTVV.

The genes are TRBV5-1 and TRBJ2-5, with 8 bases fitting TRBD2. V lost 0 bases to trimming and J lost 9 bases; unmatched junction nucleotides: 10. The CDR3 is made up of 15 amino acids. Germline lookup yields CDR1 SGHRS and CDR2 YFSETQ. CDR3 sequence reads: CASSLELAPGGAQYF. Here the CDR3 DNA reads TGCGCCAGCAGCTTGGAGCTGGCACCGGGGGGGGCCCAGTACTTC. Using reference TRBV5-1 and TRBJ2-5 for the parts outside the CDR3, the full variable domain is KAGVTQTPRYLIKTRGQQVTLSCSPISGHRSVSWYQQTPGQGLQFLFEYFSETQRNKGNFPGRFSGRQFSNSRSEMNVSTLELGDSALYLCASSLELAPGGAQYFGPGTRLLVL.

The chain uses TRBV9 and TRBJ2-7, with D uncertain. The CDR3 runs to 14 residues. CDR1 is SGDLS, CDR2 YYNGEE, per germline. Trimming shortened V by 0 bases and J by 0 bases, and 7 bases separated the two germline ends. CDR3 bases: TGTGCCAGCAGCGTAGGGGCTAGCTCCTACGAGCAGTACTTC. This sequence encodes CASSVGASSYEQYF.

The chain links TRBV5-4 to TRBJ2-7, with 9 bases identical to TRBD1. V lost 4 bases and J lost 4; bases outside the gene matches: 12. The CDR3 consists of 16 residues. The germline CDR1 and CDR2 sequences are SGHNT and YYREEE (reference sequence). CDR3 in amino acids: CASSPQGASGGYEQYF. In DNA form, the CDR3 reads TGTGCCAGCAGCCCACAGGGGGCGAGCGGTGGGTACGAGCAGTACTTC.

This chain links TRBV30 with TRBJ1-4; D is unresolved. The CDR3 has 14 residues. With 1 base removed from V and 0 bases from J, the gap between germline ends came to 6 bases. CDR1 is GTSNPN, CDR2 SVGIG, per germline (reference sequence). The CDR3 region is CAWSGSATNEKLFF. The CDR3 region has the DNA TGTGCCTGGAGTGGCAGCGCAACTAATGAAAAACTGTTTTTT.

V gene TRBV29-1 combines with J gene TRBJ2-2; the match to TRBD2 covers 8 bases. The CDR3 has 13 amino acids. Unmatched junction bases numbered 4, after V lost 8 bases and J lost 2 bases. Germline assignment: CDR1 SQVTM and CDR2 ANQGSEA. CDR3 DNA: TGCAGCTCGCGGGGGGCCAACACCGGGGAGCTGTTTTTT. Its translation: CSSRGANTGELFF.

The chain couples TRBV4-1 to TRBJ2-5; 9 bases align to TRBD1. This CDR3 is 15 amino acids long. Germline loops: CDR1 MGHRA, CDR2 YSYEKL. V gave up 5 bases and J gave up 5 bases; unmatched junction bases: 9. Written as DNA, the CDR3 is TGCGCCAGCAGCACCCGGGACAGGGAGATGGAGACCCAGTACTTC. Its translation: CASSTRDREMETQYF.

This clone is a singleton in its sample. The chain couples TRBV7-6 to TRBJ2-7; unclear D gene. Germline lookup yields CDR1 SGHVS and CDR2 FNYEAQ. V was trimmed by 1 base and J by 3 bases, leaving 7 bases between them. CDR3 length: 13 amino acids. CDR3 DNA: TGTGCCAGCAGCTTAGGCCGTTTCTACGAGCAGTACTTC. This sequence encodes CASSLGRFYEQYF.

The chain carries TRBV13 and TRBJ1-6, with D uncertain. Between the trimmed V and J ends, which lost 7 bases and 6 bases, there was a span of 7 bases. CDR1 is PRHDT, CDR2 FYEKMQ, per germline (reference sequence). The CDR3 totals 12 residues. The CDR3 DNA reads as TGTGCCAGCACTCATGCTAATTCACCCCTCCACTTT. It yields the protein CASTHANSPLHF.

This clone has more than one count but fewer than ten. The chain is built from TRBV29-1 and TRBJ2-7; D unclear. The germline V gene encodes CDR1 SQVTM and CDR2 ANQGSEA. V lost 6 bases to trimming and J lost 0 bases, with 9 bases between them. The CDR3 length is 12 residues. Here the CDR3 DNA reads TGCAGCGTCTGGTCGAGCTCCTACGAGCAGTACTTC. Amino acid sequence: CSVWSSSYEQYF.